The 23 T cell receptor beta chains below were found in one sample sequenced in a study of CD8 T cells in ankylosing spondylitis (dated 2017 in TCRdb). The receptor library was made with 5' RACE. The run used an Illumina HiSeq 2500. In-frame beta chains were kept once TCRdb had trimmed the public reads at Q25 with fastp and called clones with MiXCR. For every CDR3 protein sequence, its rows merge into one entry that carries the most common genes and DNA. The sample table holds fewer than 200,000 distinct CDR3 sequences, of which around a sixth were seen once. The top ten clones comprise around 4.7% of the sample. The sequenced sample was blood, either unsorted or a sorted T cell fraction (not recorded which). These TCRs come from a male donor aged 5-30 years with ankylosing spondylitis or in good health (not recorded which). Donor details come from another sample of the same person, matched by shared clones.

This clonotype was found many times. The CDR3 protein is CASRPSTGLGNTEAFF. The CDR3 DNA sequence: TGTGCCAGCAGGCCATCGACAGGGTTGGGTAACACTGAAGCTTTCTTT. The chain recombines TRBV12-3 or TRBV12-4 with TRBJ1-1, with 7 bases fitting TRBD1. There are 16 residues in the CDR3. V trimming: 6 bases; J trimming: 2 bases; junction bases outside the gene matches: 12.

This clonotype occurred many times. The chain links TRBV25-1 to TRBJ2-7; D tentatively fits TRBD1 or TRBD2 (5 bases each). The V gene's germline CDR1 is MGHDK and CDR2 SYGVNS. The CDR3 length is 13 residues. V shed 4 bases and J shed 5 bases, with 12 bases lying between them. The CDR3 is CASSGGWDHEQYF. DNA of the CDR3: TGTGCCAGCAGTGGCGGGTGGGACCACGAGCAGTACTTC.

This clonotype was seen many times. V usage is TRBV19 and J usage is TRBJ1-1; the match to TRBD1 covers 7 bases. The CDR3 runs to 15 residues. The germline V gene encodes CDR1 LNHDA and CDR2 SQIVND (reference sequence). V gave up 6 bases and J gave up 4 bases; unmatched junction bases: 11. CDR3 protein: CASRPTGIGFTEAFF. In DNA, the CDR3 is TGTGCCAGTAGACCGACAGGGATCGGGTTCACTGAAGCTTTCTTT.

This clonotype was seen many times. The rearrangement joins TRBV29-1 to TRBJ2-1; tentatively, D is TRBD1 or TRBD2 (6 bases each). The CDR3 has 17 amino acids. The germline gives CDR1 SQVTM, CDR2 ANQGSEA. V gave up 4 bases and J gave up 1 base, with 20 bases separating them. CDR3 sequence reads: CSVGGGHGSGSYNEQFF. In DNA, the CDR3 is TGCAGCGTTGGTGGGGGACACGGGAGTGGGTCCTACAATGAGCAGTTCTTC.

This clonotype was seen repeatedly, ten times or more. CDR3 bases: TGCGCCAGCAGCAACTCCGTCAACTCGGACAATGAGCAGTTCTTC. It codes for CASSNSVNSDNEQFF. V usage is TRBV5-1 and J usage is TRBJ2-1; the D is unclear. V was clipped by 4 bases and J by 5 bases, with 16 bases between them. This CDR3 region has 15 residues. CDR1 and CDR2 (germline): SGHRS, YFSETQ.

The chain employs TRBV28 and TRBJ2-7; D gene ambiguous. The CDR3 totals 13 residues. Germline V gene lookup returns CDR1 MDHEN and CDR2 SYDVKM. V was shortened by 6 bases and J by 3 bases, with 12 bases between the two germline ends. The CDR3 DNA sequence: TGTGCCAGCAGCACCTACCCCGGCTACGAGCAGTACGTC. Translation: CASSTYPGYEQYV.

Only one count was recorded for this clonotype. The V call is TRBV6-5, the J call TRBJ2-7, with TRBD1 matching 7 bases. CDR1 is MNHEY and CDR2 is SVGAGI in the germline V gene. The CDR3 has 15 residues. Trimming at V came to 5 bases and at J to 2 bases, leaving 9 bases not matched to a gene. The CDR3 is CASSPRQGWAYEQYF. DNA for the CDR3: TGTGCCAGCAGTCCTCGACAGGGATGGGCCTACGAGCAGTACTTC.

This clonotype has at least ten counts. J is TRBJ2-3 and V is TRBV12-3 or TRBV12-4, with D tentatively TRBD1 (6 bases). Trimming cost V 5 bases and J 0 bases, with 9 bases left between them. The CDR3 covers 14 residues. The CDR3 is CASSPTGSTDTQYF. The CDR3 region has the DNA TGTGCCAGCAGTCCTACAGGGAGCACAGATACGCAGTATTTT.

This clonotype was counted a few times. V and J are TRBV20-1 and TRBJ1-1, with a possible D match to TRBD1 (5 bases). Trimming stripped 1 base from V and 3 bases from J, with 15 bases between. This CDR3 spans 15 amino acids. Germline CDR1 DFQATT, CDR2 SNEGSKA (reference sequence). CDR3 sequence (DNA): TGCAGTGCTAGAGCCATCGACGTAGGGGACACTGAAGCTTTCTTT. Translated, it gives CSARAIDVGDTEAFF.

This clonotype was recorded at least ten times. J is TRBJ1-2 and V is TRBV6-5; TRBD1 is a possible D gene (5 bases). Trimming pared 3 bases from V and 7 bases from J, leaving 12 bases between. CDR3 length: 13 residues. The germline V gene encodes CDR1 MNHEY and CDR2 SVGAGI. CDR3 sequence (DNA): TGTGCCAGCAGTTATGCAGGGTTAAGTGGCTACACCTTC. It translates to CASSYAGLSGYTF.

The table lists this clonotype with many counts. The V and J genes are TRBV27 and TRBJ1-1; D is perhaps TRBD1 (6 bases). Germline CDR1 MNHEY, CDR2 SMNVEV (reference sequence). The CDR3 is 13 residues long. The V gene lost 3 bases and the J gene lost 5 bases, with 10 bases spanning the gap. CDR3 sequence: CASSLSGATEAFF. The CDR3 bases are TGTGCCAGCAGTTTGTCAGGGGCGACTGAAGCTTTCTTT.

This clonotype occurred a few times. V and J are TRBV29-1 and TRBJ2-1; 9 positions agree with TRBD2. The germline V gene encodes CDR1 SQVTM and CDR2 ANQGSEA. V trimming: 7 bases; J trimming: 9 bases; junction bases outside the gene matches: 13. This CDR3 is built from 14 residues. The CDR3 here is CSAQLAGSTSEQFF. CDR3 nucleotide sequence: TGCAGCGCCCAGCTAGCGGGAAGCACTAGTGAGCAGTTCTTC.

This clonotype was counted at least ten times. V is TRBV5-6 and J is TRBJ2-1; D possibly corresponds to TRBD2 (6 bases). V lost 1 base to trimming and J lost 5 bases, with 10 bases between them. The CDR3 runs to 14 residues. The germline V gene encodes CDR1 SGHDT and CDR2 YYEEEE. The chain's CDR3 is CASSLRELNNEQFF. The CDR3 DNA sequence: TGTGCCAGCAGCTTGCGGGAGCTTAACAATGAGCAGTTCTTC. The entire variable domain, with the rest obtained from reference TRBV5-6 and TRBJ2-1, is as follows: DAGVTQSPTHLIKTRGQQVTLRCSPKSGHDTVSWYQQALGQGPQFIFQYYEEEERQRGNFPDRFSGHQFPNYSSELNVNALLLGDSALYLCASSLRELNNEQFFGPGTRLTVL.

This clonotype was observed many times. In DNA, the CDR3 is TGTGCCATCAAGCCCGGGACTAGCGGGGACATCAATGAGCAGTTCTTC. Its translation is CAIKPGTSGDINEQFF. This sequence joins TRBV10-3 and TRBJ2-1, with TRBD2 matching 13 bases. Looked up from germline, CDR1 is ENHRY and CDR2 is SYGVKD. This CDR3 spans 16 amino acids. V dropped 7 bases and J dropped 6; count of bases not matched to a gene: 9.

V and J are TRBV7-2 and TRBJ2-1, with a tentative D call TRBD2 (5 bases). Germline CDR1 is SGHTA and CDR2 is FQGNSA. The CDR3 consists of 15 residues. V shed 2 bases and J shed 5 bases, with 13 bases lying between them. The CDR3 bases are TGTGCCAGCAGCTTACGCCGTACTAGGAACAATGAGCAGTTCTTC. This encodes CASSLRRTRNNEQFF.

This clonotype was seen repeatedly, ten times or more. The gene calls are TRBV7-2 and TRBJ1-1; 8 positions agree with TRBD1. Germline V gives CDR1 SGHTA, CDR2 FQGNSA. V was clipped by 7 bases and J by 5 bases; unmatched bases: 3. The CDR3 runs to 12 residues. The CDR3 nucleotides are TGTGCCAGCAAGGGACAGGAGACTGAAGCTTTCTTT. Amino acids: CASKGQETEAFF.

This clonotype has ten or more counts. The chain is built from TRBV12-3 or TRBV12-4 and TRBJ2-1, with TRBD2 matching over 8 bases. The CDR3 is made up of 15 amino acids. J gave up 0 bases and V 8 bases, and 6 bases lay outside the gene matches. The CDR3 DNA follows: TGTGCCAGCCTTTCCCGGGGGGGCTCCTACAATGAGCAGTTCTTC. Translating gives CASLSRGGSYNEQFF.

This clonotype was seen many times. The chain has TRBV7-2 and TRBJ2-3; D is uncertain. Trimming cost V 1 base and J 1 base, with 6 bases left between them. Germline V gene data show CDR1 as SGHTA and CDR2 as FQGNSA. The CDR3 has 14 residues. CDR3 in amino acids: CASSLVVGTDTQYF. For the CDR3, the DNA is TGTGCCAGCAGCTTAGTGGTGGGCACAGATACGCAGTATTTT.

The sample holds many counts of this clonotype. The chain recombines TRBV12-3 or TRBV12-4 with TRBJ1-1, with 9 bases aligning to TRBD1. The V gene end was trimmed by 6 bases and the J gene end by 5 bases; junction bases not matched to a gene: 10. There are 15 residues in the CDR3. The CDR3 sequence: CASSSHTGGWTEAFF. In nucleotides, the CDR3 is TGTGCCAGCAGCAGTCATACAGGGGGCTGGACTGAAGCTTTCTTT.

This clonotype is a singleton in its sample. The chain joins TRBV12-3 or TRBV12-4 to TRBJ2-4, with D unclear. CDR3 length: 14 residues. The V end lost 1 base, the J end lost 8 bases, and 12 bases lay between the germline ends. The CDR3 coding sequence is TGTGCCAGCAGTTTAGGTCGGCCAGTAGACATTCAGTACTTC. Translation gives CASSLGRPVDIQYF.

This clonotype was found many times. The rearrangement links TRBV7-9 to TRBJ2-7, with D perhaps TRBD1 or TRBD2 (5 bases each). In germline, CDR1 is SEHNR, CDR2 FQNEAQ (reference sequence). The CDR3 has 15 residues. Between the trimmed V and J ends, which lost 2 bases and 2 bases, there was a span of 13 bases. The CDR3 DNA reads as TGTGCCAGCAGCTTACGGGGCGCCTCCCCCTACGAGCAGTACTTC. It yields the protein CASSLRGASPYEQYF.

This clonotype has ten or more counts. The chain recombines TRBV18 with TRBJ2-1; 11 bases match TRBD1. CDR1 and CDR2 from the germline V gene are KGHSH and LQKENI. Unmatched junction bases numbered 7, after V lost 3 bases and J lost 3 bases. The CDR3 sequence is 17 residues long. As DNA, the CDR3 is TGTGCCAGCTCACCCTTCGGGACAGGGGGTATCTACAATGAGCAGTTCTTC. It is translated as CASSPFGTGGIYNEQFF.

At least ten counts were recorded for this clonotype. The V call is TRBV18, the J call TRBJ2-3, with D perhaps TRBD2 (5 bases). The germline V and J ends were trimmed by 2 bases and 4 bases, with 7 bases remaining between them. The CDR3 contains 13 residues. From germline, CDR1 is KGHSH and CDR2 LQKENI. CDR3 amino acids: CASSPSGADTQYF. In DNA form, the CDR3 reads TGTGCCAGCTCACCATCCGGGGCAGATACGCAGTATTTT.